Listed below are T cell receptor beta chains from one sample, sequenced in a study of blood T cell repertoires in COVID-19. Profiling relied on immunoSEQ multiplex PCR, and the TCRdb table lists in-frame clones only, not all of them. The sample gives roughly 200,000 clones, 75% to 85% of which show up once; roughly 8.2% is in the top ten. Material: peripheral blood. Receptors originate from an elderly woman with COVID-19, enrolled during active disease. The CDR3 runs from the conserved cysteine through the conserved F or W. Each record gives: D gene, CDR3 length, J gene, V gene, clone size, CDR3 DNA, CDR3 protein. The D gene is left open where the match is weak. Rows may omit the clone size; those that give it use once, few, many or a size class.

>TRBD1|15|TRBJ2-1|TRBV6-4|NA
TGTGCCAGCAGTGACGAGGGGACAGGGGGCGAGGAGCAGTTCTTC
CASSDEGTGGEEQFF
>NA|15|TRBJ1-6|TRBV3-1/TRBV3-2|NA
TGTGCCAGCAGCCCCTGGACAGATGATAATTCACCCCTCCACTTT
CASSPWTDDNSPLHF
>NA|15|TRBJ2-3|TRBV15|NA
TGTGCCACCAGCCGCCACGGAGAGGGCACAGATACGCAGTATTTT
CATSRHGEGTDTQYF
>NA|11|TRBJ1-1|TRBV2|NA
TGTGCCAGCAAGCGGAACACTGAAGCTTTCTTT
CASKRNTEAFF
>NA|15|TRBJ2-7|TRBV28|NA
TGTGCCAGCAGCTCCCCTTCAGGAGGGTACTACGAGCAGTACTTC
CASSSPSGGYYEQYF
>NA|11|TRBJ1-2|TRBV25-1|few
TGTGCCAGCAGTGATGGGCGAGGCTACACCTTC
CASSDGRGYTF
>TRBD1|14|TRBJ1-2|TRBV19|NA
TGTGCCAGTAGTATAGGGACAGGGGGACGAAGCTACACCTTC
CASSIGTGGRSYTF
>NA|13|TRBJ1-1|TRBV6-5|NA
TGTGCCAGCAGCCAGACAGCAGAAAAGGGAGCTTTCTTT
CASSQTAEKGAFF
>NA|18|TRBJ2-6|TRBV27|NA
TGTGCCAGCAGTTTGCGGCCACTCCGGAACTCTGGGGCCAACGTCCTGACTTTC
CASSLRPLRNSGANVLTF
>NA|14|TRBJ1-1|TRBV7-2|NA
TGTGCCAGCAGCTTAGTCGTCAGGAACACTGAAGCTTTCTTT
CASSLVVRNTEAFF
>NA|14|TRBJ1-1|TRBV19|NA
TGTGCCAGTAGTACCCCGGGGAGGAACACTGAAGCTTTCTTT
CASSTPGRNTEAFF